These 13 T cell receptor beta chains came from one sample sequenced in a study of T cell responses to AZD1222 COVID-19 vaccine. Some clones are missing from TCRdb's copy, which holds only in-frame ones; the method was immunoSEQ multiplex PCR. The repertoire holds around 140,000 clones, with 91% as singletons. Sequenced material: peripheral blood, taken 28 days after the second AZD1222 dose. The receptor source for this set is an adult who received the AZD1222 COVID-19 vaccine.

The chain uses TRBV9 and TRBJ1-2, with unresolved D. The V and J ends lost 3 bases and 1 base respectively, with 19 bases between them. This CDR3 comprises 17 residues. CDR1 and CDR2 from the germline V gene are SGDLS and YYNGEE. The CDR3 is CASSEQINLKLNYGYTF. The DNA of the CDR3 is TGTGCCAGCAGCGAACAGATAAACCTTAAACTTAACTATGGCTACACCTTC.

This chain connects TRBV7-2 to TRBJ2-1; D uncertain. The germline V gene encodes CDR1 SGHTA and CDR2 FQGNSA. V was trimmed by 3 bases and J by 8 bases, leaving 14 bases between them. This CDR3 comprises 14 residues. The CDR3, as DNA: TGTGCCAGCAGCTTTGGGCTAGGGTGGCATGAGCAGTTCTTC. Its protein product is CASSFGLGWHEQFF.

The V call is TRBV18, the J call TRBJ1-2; no clear D. Germline V gene data show CDR1 as KGHSH and CDR2 as LQKENI. The CDR3 consists of 12 residues. V lost 6 bases, J lost 7 bases, and 12 bases lay in between. The CDR3 reads CASSPNSGGYTF. In nucleotides, the CDR3 is TGTGCCAGCTCGCCCAACAGCGGTGGCTACACCTTC.

The chain combines TRBV12-3 or TRBV12-4 with TRBJ2-1; TRBD2 might be the D (5 bases). Between the trimmed V and J ends, which lost 0 bases and 13 bases, there was a span of 10 bases. The CDR3 sequence is 12 residues long. The CDR3, as DNA: TGTGCCAGCAGTTTAGCGGCCTCGGGACAGTTCTTC. Amino acid sequence: CASSLAASGQFF.

This chain connects TRBV4-3 to TRBJ2-1; 11 bases fit TRBD2. V shed 3 bases and J 4 bases; nucleotides not matched to a gene: 5. There are 16 residues in the CDR3. Germline-derived CDR1 and CDR2 are LGHNA and YSLEER. The CDR3 coding sequence is TGCGCCAGCAGCCAGACACTAGCGGGAGCTTACAATGAGCAGTTCTTC. It encodes CASSQTLAGAYNEQFF.

CDR3: CASSLTGDTEAFF. CDR3 sequence (DNA): TGTGCCAGCAGTCTGACAGGGGATACTGAAGCTTTCTTT. The genes are TRBV11-3 and TRBJ1-1; 8 bases match TRBD1. The CDR3 length is 13 residues. The V and J ends lost 6 bases and 5 bases, in that order; junction bases with no gene match: 5. Per germline, CDR1 SGHNT and CDR2 YENEEA.

This chain connects TRBV4-1 to TRBJ1-3, with 7 positions matching TRBD1. J was trimmed by 8 bases and V by 4 bases; bases with no gene match: 11. Germline lookup yields CDR1 MGHRA and CDR2 YSYEKL. The length of the CDR3 is 15 residues. Here the CDR3 reads CASSLNPGQRDTIYF. Here the CDR3 DNA reads TGCGCCAGCAGCCTCAATCCGGGACAGCGGGACACCATATATTTT.

This chain uses TRBV7-2 with TRBJ1-1; 8 bases are a match to TRBD1. Germline CDR1 SGHTA, CDR2 FQGNSA. CDR3 size: 15 residues. Trimming removed 5 bases from V and 1 base from J; junction bases left unmatched: 6. CDR3 sequence: CASSTYRGANTEAFF. The CDR3 DNA follows: TGTGCCAGCAGCACCTACAGGGGGGCGAACACTGAAGCTTTCTTT. Full variable domain (outside the CDR3, taken from reference TRBV7-2 and TRBJ1-1): GAGVSQSPSNKVTEKGKDVELRCDPISGHTALYWYRQSLGQGLEFLIYFQGNSAPDKSGLPSDRFSAERTGGSVSTLTIQRTQQEDSAVYLCASSTYRGANTEAFFGQGTRLTVV.

The chain couples TRBV6-2 or TRBV6-3 to TRBJ2-7; D remains ambiguous. The CDR3 has 14 amino acids. V lost 2 bases and J lost 2, with 10 bases in between. Looked up from germline, CDR1 is MNHEY and CDR2 is SVGEGT. In DNA form, the CDR3 reads TGTGCCAGCAGTTACGGGGTTTTCCCCTACGAGCAGTACGTC. Protein sequence: CASSYGVFPYEQYV.

This clone was counted only a few times. The rearrangement uses TRBV2 and TRBJ1-2, with TRBD1 as a possible D gene (5 bases). Germline V lookup: CDR1 SNHLY, CDR2 FYNNEI. Trimming pared 7 bases from V and 9 bases from J, leaving 24 bases between. This CDR3 has 15 residues. This CDR3 reads CASTGTGGWWKSYTF. The CDR3 nucleotides read TGTGCCAGCACCGGGACGGGGGGGTGGTGGAAAAGCTACACCTTC.

The count of this clone is one. V usage is TRBV9 and J usage is TRBJ1-6, with D possibly matching TRBD1 (5 bases). The CDR3 is made up of 16 amino acids. V lost 4 bases and J 6 bases, leaving 17 bases between the germline ends. Germline-derived CDR1 and CDR2 are SGDLS and YYNGEE. The DNA for the CDR3 is TGTGCCAGCAGCACCGTGGGGGATGGCGGTAATTCACCCCTCCACTTT. Translated, it gives CASSTVGDGGNSPLHF.

CDR3 sequence reads: CASNRWGGETQYF. The CDR3 region has the DNA TGTGCCAGCAATCGCTGGGGAGGGGAGACCCAGTACTTC. This chain joins TRBV12-3 or TRBV12-4 and TRBJ2-5, with 7 positions matching TRBD2. The CDR3 has 13 residues. After removal of 7 bases from V and 5 bases from J, the junction contained 7 bases not matched to a gene.

This chain links TRBV7-9 with TRBJ2-1; maybe TRBD2 (5 bases). From germline, CDR1 is SEHNR and CDR2 FQNEAQ (reference sequence). Trimming removed 6 bases at V and 6 bases at J, with 9 bases between. The length of the CDR3 is 12 residues. The CDR3 region is CASSRAGNEQFF. The CDR3 DNA reads TGTGCCAGCAGTCGGGCGGGCAATGAGCAGTTCTTC.